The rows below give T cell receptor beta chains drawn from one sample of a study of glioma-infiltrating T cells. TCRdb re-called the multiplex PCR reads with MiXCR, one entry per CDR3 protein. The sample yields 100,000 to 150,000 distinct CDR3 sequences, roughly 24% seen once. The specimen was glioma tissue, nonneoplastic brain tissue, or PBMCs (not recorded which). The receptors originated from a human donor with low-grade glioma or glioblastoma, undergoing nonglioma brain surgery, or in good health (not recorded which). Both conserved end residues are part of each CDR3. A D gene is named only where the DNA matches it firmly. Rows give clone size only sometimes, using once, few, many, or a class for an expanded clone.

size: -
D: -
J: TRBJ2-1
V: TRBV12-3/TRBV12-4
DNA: TGTGCCAGCCGATGGCGCGGGGACAATGAGCAGTTCTTC
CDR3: CASRWRGDNEQFF

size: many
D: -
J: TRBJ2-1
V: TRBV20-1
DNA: TGCAGTGCTACCGAATCGTTTAGCGGATGGAATGAGCAGTTCTTC
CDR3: CSATESFSGWNEQFF

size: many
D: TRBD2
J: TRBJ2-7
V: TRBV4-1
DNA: TGCGCCAGCAGCCAAGTCCTAGCGGGAGTTTACGAGCAGTACTTC
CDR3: CASSQVLAGVYEQYF

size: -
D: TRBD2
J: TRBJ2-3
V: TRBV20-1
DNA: TGCAGTGCTGGACCGGGCCTAGCGGGAGTTACGCAGTATTTT
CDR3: CSAGPGLAGVTQYF

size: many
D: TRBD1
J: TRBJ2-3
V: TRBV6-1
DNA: TGTGCCAGCAGTCCCTCGACAGGGGAGTGGACAGATACGCAGTATTTT
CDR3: CASSPSTGEWTDTQYF

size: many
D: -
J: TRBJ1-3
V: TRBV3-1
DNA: TGTGCCAGCAGCCAAGGAGCCCGGACCATATATTTT
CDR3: CASSQGARTIYF

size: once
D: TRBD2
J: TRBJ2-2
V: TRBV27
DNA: TGTGCCAGCAGCTCTTCGGGACTAGATATCGGCGTGGAGCTGTTTTTT
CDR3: CASSSSGLDIGVELFF

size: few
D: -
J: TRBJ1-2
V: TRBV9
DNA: TGTGCCAGCAGCGTCAGCTCTAATGCTAACTATGGCTACACCTTC
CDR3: CASSVSSNANYGYTF

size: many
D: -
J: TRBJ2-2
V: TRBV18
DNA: TGTGCCAGCTCACCCCTCCGCTCCTCCGGCACCGGGGAGCTGTTTTTT
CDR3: CASSPLRSSGTGELFF

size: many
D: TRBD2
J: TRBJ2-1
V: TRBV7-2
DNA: TGTGCCAGCAGCCCAACAAAGACTAGCGGGAGGATCACAGGCGATGAGCAGTTCTTC
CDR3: CASSPTKTSGRITGDEQFF

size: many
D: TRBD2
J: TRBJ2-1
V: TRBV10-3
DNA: TGTGCCATCAACACTAGCGGGAGGGGAAACAATGAGCAGTTCTTC
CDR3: CAINTSGRGNNEQFF

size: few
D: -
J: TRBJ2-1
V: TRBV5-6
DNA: TGTGCCAGCAGCTTACAGGGTATCCCTCATGAGCAGTTCTTC
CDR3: CASSLQGIPHEQFF

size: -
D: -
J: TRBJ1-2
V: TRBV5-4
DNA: TGTGCCAGCAGCTTGGTCGGCAGGGTAAGCGGCTACACCTTC
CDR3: CASSLVGRVSGYTF

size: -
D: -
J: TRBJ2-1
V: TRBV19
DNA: TGTGCCAGTAGTATAGAACTGAGAGACTACAATGAGCAGTTCTTC
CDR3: CASSIELRDYNEQFF

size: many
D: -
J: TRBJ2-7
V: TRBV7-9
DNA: TGTGCCAGCAGCTCGAAGGACAGCTACGAGCAGTACTTC
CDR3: CASSSKDSYEQYF

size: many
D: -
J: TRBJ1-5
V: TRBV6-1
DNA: TGTGCCAGCAGTCGAACAGGGTACGACAATCAGCCCCAGCATTTT
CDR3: CASSRTGYDNQPQHF

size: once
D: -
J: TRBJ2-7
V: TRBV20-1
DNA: TGCAGCGTTCCGTCGGATCTCGGGATCCCTAGCCGGCCGCAGTACTTC
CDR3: CSVPSDLGIPSRPQYF

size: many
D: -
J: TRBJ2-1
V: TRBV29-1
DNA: TGCAGCGTTGAGGTAGAGCAGTTCTTC
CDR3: CSVEVEQFF

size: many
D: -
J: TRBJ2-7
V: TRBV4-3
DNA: TGCGCCAGCAGCCAAGATCAGGGGACACAAACCTACGAGCAGTACTTC
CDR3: CASSQDQGTQTYEQYF

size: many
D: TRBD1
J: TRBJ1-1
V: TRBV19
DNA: TGTGCCAGTACGACAGGGAGGAGCACTGAAGCTTTCTTT
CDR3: CASTTGRSTEAFF

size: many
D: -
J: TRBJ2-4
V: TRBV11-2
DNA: TGTGCCAGCAGCTTAGATTCCTTGGGCCAAAACATTCAGTACTTC
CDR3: CASSLDSLGQNIQYF

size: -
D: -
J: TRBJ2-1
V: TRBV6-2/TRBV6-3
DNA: TGTGCCAGCAGTTATGTTGAGACTAGATGGAATGAGAAGTTCTTC
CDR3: CASSYVETRWNEKFF

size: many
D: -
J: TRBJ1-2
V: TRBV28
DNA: TGTGCCAGCAGGAAAAGCGGTGGCTACACCTTC
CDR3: CASRKSGGYTF

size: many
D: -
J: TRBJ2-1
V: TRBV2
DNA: TGTGCCAGCAGTGAAGGAGTAGCATCTTACAATGAGCAGTTCTTC
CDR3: CASSEGVASYNEQFF

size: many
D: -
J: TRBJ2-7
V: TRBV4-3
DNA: TGCGCCAGCAGCCAAGACTACAGTTCCTACGAGCAGTACTTC
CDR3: CASSQDYSSYEQYF

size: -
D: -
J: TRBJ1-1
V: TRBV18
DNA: TGTGCCAGCTCACCCTCCATCGCGAGCACTGAAGTTCTCTTT
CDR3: CASSPSIASTEVLF

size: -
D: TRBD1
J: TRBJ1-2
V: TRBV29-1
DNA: TGCAGCGTTGATTCTGGACAGGGGGTGGGCTACACCTTC
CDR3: CSVDSGQGVGYTF

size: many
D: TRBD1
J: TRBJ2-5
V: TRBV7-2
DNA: TGTGCAGGACAGGGCCCTGGCGAGACCCAGTACTTC
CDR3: CAGQGPGETQYF

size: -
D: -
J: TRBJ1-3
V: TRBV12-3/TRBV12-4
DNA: TGTGCCAGCAGTTTAACAGGTTCGGGGTTTGGAAACACCATATATTTT
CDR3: CASSLTGSGFGNTIYF

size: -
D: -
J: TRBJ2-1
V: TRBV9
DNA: TGTGCCAGCAGCCGGACTCCAAAGGATGAGCAGTTCTTC
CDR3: CASSRTPKDEQFF

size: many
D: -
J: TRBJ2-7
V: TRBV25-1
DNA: TGTGCCAGCACTCACGCCGGGACCACAAACGAGCAGTACTTC
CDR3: CASTHAGTTNEQYF

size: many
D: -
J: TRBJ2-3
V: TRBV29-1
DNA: TGCAGCGTCCTCCCGACCACAGATACGCAGTATTTT
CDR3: CSVLPTTDTQYF

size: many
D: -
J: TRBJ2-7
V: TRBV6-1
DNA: TGTGCCAGCACCCTGGGGTACGAGCAGTACTTC
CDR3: CASTLGYEQYF

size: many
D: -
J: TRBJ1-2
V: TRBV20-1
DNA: TGCAGTGTTCTTATAGGGGGTTATGGCTACACCTTC
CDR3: CSVLIGGYGYTF

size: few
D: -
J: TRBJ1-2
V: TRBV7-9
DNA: TGTGCCAGCAGCCCGCCAGGACTGTATGGCTACACCTTC
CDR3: CASSPPGLYGYTF

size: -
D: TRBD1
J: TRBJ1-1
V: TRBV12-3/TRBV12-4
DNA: TGTGCCAGCAGTATACAGGGGTTCGCCACTGAAGCTTTCTTT
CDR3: CASSIQGFATEAFF

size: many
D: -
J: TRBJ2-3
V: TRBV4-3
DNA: TGCGCCAGCAGCCAAGAATATGCTATGACTAGCACAGATACGCAGTATTTT
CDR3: CASSQEYAMTSTDTQYF

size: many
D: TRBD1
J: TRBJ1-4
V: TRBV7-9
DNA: TGTGCCAGCAGCTTTACCGGGACAGCTAATGAAAAACTGTTTTTT
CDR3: CASSFTGTANEKLFF

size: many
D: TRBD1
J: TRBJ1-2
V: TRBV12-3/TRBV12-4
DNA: TGTGCCAGCAGTCCGGGACAGTTCTTTGGCTACACCTTC
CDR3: CASSPGQFFGYTF

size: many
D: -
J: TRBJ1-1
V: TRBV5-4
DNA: TGTGCCAGCAGCCCGGTGGGGCCGAACACTGAAGCTTTCTTT
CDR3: CASSPVGPNTEAFF

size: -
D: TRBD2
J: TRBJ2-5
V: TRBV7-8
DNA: TGTGCCAGCAGCCGCGGACTAGCGGGGGGCCAAGAGACCCAGTACTTC
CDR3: CASSRGLAGGQETQYF

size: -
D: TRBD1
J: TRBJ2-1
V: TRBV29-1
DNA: TGCAGCGTTGAAAGGGGACAGGGTGGCAATGAGCAGCTCTTC
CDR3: CSVERGQGGNEQLF

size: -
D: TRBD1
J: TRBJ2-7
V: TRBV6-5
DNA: TGTGCCAGCAGTGATCTCGACAGGGGGACGGGAGAGCAGTACTTC
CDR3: CASSDLDRGTGEQYF

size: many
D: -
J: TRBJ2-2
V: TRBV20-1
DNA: TGCAGTGCTATTGGGACGGGAGCCGGGGAGCTGTTTTTT
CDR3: CSAIGTGAGELFF

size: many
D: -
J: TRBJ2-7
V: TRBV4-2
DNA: TGTGCCAGCAGCCAAGACCTCTCTGGGGACTTTCCCTACGAGCAGTACTTC
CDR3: CASSQDLSGDFPYEQYF

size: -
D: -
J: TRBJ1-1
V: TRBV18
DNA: TGTGCCAGCTCACTCACCCCGACGGGGACTGAAGCTTTCTTT
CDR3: CASSLTPTGTEAFF

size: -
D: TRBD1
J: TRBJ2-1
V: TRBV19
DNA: TGTGCCAGTAGAAGGACCGGGACAGGGGGCTACAATGAGCAGTTCTTC
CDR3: CASRRTGTGGYNEQFF

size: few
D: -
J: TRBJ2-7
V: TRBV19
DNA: TGTGCCAGTAGTTGGCGGGATAGTGATCTGGAGCAGTACTTC
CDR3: CASSWRDSDLEQYF

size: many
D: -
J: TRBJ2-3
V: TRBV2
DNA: TGTGCCAGCAGTGTTGAGGGAGGCACAGATACGCAGTATTTT
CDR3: CASSVEGGTDTQYF

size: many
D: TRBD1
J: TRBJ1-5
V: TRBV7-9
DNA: TGTGCCAGCAGCTTCACAGGGGGCAGCAATCAGCCCCAGCATTTT
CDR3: CASSFTGGSNQPQHF

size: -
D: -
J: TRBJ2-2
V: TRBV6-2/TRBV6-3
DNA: TGTGCCAGCAGTTACTCGCTTGTACTCCCGAACACCGGGGAGCTGTTTTTT
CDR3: CASSYSLVLPNTGELFF

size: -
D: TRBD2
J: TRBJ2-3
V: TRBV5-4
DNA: TGTGCCAGCAGCTCAAGGACTAGCGGGAGTTCAGATACGCAGTATTTT
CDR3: CASSSRTSGSSDTQYF

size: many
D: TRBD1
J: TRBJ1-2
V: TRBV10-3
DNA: TGTGCCACCACACAGGGGTGGGCAACCTATGGCTACACCTTC
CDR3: CATTQGWATYGYTF